The 20 T cell receptor beta chains below were found in one sample sequenced in a study of metastatic and nonmetastatic thyroid tumors. No treatment of any kind had been given to any patient before thyroid surgery. TCRdb re-analyzed the PCR reads through MiXCR. Of about 24,000 clones detected, 20% to 30% appear once; the ten largest clones hold about 16%. The sample comprised blood. The receptors derive from a male donor with papillary thyroid cancer or a benign thyroid nodule (not recorded which). Some clones in this sample may be carry-over from other donors' samples.

This clone was seen a few times. The junction departs from the called germline gene at one end, perhaps through a read error. V usage is TRBV6-1 and J usage is TRBJ2-7; maybe TRBD1 (6 bases). The CDR3 contains 14 residues. From germline, CDR1 is MNHNS and CDR2 SASEGT. CDR3: CASRPGTCSYEQYF. For the CDR3, the DNA is TGTGCCAGCAGACCCGGGACATGCTCCTATGAGCAGTACTTC.

V is TRBV2 and J is TRBJ1-2; 9 positions match TRBD1. The CDR3 sequence is 14 residues long. J gave up 4 bases and V 6 bases, and 6 bases lay outside the gene matches. Per the germline V gene, CDR1 is SNHLY and CDR2 is FYNNEI. The CDR3 here is CASRRGQGFYGYTF. In DNA, the CDR3 is TGTGCCAGCAGACGGGGACAGGGTTTCTATGGCTACACCTTC.

This clone was seen repeatedly, ten times or more. The chain carries TRBV28 and TRBJ2-2; 8 bases fit TRBD2. V lost 3 bases, J lost 4 bases, and 10 bases stayed unmatched. CDR1 MDHEN and CDR2 SYDVKM come from the germline V gene. The CDR3 consists of 17 residues. The CDR3 loop reads CASSFRTGTSGTGELFF. The CDR3 region has the DNA TGTGCCAGCAGTTTTCGGACGGGAACTAGCGGCACCGGGGAGCTGTTTTTT.

This clone is classed as medium-sized. V gene TRBV20-1 combines with J gene TRBJ2-7, with D unresolved. The germline gives CDR1 DFQATT, CDR2 SNEGSKA (reference sequence). V gave up 3 bases and J gave up 1 base, with 10 bases separating them. The CDR3 runs 13 residues. CDR3 sequence (DNA): TGCAGTGCTAGCCTGGTAGGTTCCTACGAGCAGTACTTC. It is translated as CSASLVGSYEQYF.

In its sample, this clone was seen many times. The chain carries TRBV14 and TRBJ2-3; D not resolved. There are 12 residues in the CDR3. In germline, CDR1 is SGHDN, CDR2 FVKESK. V was shortened by 3 bases and J by 2 bases, with 3 bases between the two germline ends. This CDR3 reads CASSHLTDTQYF. CDR3 nucleotides: TGTGCCAGCAGCCACCTCACAGATACGCAGTATTTT.

The sample holds many counts of this clone. The chain recombines TRBV7-7 with TRBJ2-3; 10 nucleotides line up with TRBD2. The germline V gene has CDR1 SSHAT and CDR2 FNYEAQ (reference sequence). The CDR3 is made up of 18 amino acids. After removal of 4 bases from V and 1 base from J, the junction contained 11 bases not matched to a gene. CDR3: CASSSRLGLAGGTDTQYF. The CDR3 coding sequence is TGTGCCAGCAGCTCACGACTCGGGCTAGCGGGAGGCACAGATACGCAGTATTTT.

This clone was counted many times. A read error may explain this, as a much larger clone is one base away. Other DNA sequences in the sample encode the same CDR3. The V gene is TRBV6-5, the J gene TRBJ1-2; D remains unclear. The CDR3 has 15 amino acids. The germline gives CDR1 MNHEY, CDR2 SVGAGI. V lost 0 bases, J lost 2 bases, and 10 bases lay in between. DNA for the CDR3: TGTGCCAGCAGTTACTCGCACATAGCCAACTATGGCTACACCTTC. Translating it yields CASSYSHIANYGYTF.

As concerns this clone: Germline and junction disagree at one end, which may indicate a read error. Here the CDR3 reads CASSPLAGYTWELFF. DNA for the CDR3: TGTGCCAGCAGTCCCCTAGCGGGATACACCTGGGAGCTGTTTTTT. The genes are TRBV7-2 and TRBJ2-2; 9 nucleotides align to TRBD2. CDR1 and CDR2 (germline): SGHTA, FQGNSA. The CDR3 runs 15 residues.

This clone was seen ten or more times. The rearrangement links TRBV7-2 to TRBJ1-6; D not certain. Trimming left V 5 bases short and J 8 bases short, with 4 bases between. The CDR3 has 11 amino acids. Germline V gene lookup returns CDR1 SGHTA and CDR2 FQGNSA. CDR3 region: CASSRDSPLHF. CDR3 bases: TGTGCCAGCAGCCGGGATTCACCCCTCCACTTT.

This clone appeared once. The genes are TRBV2 and TRBJ2-1; 8 nucleotides match TRBD2. The CDR3 runs to 15 residues. The V gene's germline CDR1 is SNHLY and CDR2 FYNNEI. The ends lost 6 bases at V and 7 bases at J; junction bases unmatched: 11. The CDR3 DNA reads TGTGCCAGCAGGCCGGGAGGGAAACCTAGGAATGAGCAGTTCTTC. Encoded protein: CASRPGGKPRNEQFF. Supplemented by reference TRBV2 and TRBJ2-1, the full variable domain reads EPEVTQTPSHQVTQMGQEVILRCVPISNHLYFYWYRQILGQKVEFLVSFYNNEISEKSEIFDDQFSVERPDGSNFTLKIRSTKLEDSAMYFCASRPGGKPRNEQFFGPGTRLTVL.

This clone qualifies as medium-sized. J is TRBJ2-7 and V is TRBV19; 7 positions match TRBD1. There are 14 residues in the CDR3. Germline loops: CDR1 LNHDA, CDR2 SQIVND (reference sequence). J gave up 3 bases and V 5 bases, and 7 bases lay outside the gene matches. In DNA form, the CDR3 reads TGTGCCAGTAGTCCCAGGACAGGCTTCTACGAGCAGTACTTC. Its protein product is CASSPRTGFYEQYF.

This clone was seen a few times. The chain couples TRBV6-1 to TRBJ2-7; 11 bases align to TRBD2. V lost 5 bases to trimming and J lost 6 bases; unmatched junction nucleotides: 6. The CDR3 is 14 amino acids. From germline, CDR1 is MNHNS and CDR2 SASEGT. The CDR3 reads CASSTTGTSGEQYF. The CDR3 DNA reads as TGTGCCAGCAGTACCACCGGGACTAGCGGCGAGCAGTACTTC.

This clone was seen more than once but under ten times. This rearrangement joins TRBV6-6 to TRBJ1-6; D gene uncertain. The germline gives CDR1 MNHNY, CDR2 SVGAGI (reference sequence). With 0 bases removed from V and 3 bases from J, the gap between germline ends came to 6 bases. The CDR3 loop spans 15 amino acids. CDR3 nucleotide sequence: TGTGCCAGCAGTTACTCACGTGACTATAATTCACCCCTCCACTTT. Encoded protein: CASSYSRDYNSPLHF.

With respect to this clone: A much larger clone lies one base from this, so it may be a read error. The same CDR3 can be traced to other DNA sequences in this sample. This rearrangement joins TRBV6-1 to TRBJ1-5; D gene ambiguous. This CDR3 region has 15 residues. Germline CDR1 and CDR2: MNHNS and SASEGT. V was clipped by 11 bases and J by 9 bases, with 26 bases between them. The DNA of the CDR3 is TGTGCCTCGTCGCCGTGGGGTGGAGTAGGTCGGCCCCAGCATTTT. Protein product: CASSPWGGVGRPQHF.

V usage is TRBV20-1 and J usage is TRBJ1-6, with 7 bases aligning to TRBD1. CDR3 size: 14 residues. Germline trimming cut 6 bases from V and 7 bases from J; bases unmatched to any gene: 9. Germline loops: CDR1 DFQATT, CDR2 SNEGSKA (reference sequence). CDR3 amino acids: CSAPRDRSNSPLHF. The CDR3 coding sequence is TGCAGTGCCCCCCGGGACAGATCCAATTCACCCCTCCACTTT.

This clone was recorded many times. The gene calls are TRBV27 and TRBJ2-7; D is possibly TRBD2 (5 bases). CDR3 length: 12 residues. Germline assignment: CDR1 MNHEY and CDR2 SMNVEV (reference sequence). The CDR3 DNA is TGTGGTACCGGGGTATCAACCTACGAGCAGTACTTC. Its protein product is CGTGVSTYEQYF.

There are many counts of this clone. The gene calls are TRBV20-1 and TRBJ1-1, with D tentatively TRBD1 (5 bases). Germline V gene data show CDR1 as DFQATT and CDR2 as SNEGSKA (reference sequence). The CDR3 runs to 12 residues. The germline V and J ends were trimmed by 5 bases and 11 bases, with 18 bases remaining between them. CDR3 protein: CSAGAAGREAFF. The DNA for the CDR3 is TGCAGTGCTGGGGCCGCAGGCCGCGAGGCTTTCTTT.

This sequence joins TRBV5-8 and TRBJ2-7; maybe TRBD2 (5 bases). Germline CDR1 is SGHTS and CDR2 is YDEGEE. Trimming took off 3 bases at V and 7 bases at J, with 14 bases between the two ends. There are 13 residues in the CDR3. In nucleotides, the CDR3 is TGTGCCAGCAGCTCTCTGCAGGCGGGTGAGCAGTACTTC. Protein sequence: CASSSLQAGEQYF.

This clone was found many times. This sequence joins TRBV13 and TRBJ2-7, with TRBD1 as a possible D gene (7 bases). V was shortened by 5 bases and J by 2 bases, with 10 bases between the two germline ends. Per the germline V gene, CDR1 is PRHDT and CDR2 is FYEKMQ (reference sequence). This CDR3 has 13 amino acids. The CDR3 protein is CASSAGQTYEQYF. The DNA for the CDR3 is TGTGCCAGCAGCGCGGGACAGACCTACGAGCAGTACTTC. The variable domain in full, completed from reference TRBV13 and TRBJ2-7, reads AAGVIQSPRHLIKEKRETATLKCYPIPRHDTVYWYQQGPGQDPQFLISFYEKMQSDKGSIPDRFSAQQFSDYHSELNMSSLELGDSALYFCASSAGQTYEQYFGPGTRLTVT.

This rearrangement joins TRBV20-1 to TRBJ2-1, with D possibly TRBD2 on 6 matching bases. Germline loops: CDR1 DFQATT, CDR2 SNEGSKA (reference sequence). Deletions cut 6 bases from V and 1 base from J, with 16 bases between. The CDR3 has 15 residues. CDR3 residues: CSASPSGGSYNEQFF. The CDR3 DNA reads as TGCAGTGCATCACCCAGCGGAGGGTCCTACAATGAGCAGTTCTTC.